Listed below are T cell receptor beta chains from one sample, sequenced in a study of sequential checkpoint blockade in melanoma. This table comes from immunoSEQ multiplex PCR, and its TCRdb copy is limited to in-frame clones, with some not included. The sample yields 400 to 650 clones, over 15% seen once. Sample: tumor tissue (inferred from file names), taken from a patient given nivolumab and ipilimumab in sequence. The receptors come from a human donor with melanoma. The CDR3 runs from the conserved cysteine through the conserved F or W. The D gene is left open where the match is weak. Rows may omit the clone size; those that give it use once, few, many or a size class.

V,D,size,J,DNA,CDR3
TRBV6-7,-,few,TRBJ2-1,TGTGCCAGCAGTCCTGGACATGAGCAGTTCTTC,CASSPGHEQFF
TRBV11-3,-,hyperexpanded,TRBJ1-1,TGTGCCAGCAGCTCTGGGCCTTGGGGCACTGAAGCTTTCTTT,CASSSGPWGTEAFF
TRBV6-8,-,hyperexpanded,TRBJ1-2,TGTGCCAGCAGAGACTTTAACTATGGCTACACCTTC,CASRDFNYGYTF
TRBV28,TRBD1,few,TRBJ2-7,TGTGCCAGCAGTTTGGTACAGGGGACCTACGAGCAGTACTTC,CASSLVQGTYEQYF
TRBV6-8,TRBD2,-,TRBJ2-7,TGTGCCAGCAGTTACTCACTAGCGGCCTACGAGCAGTACTTC,CASSYSLAAYEQYF
TRBV30,-,few,TRBJ2-7,TGTGCCTGGAGTGTAGCCGTGCACGAGCAGTACTTC,CAWSVAVHEQYF
TRBV11-3,TRBD2,medium-sized,TRBJ2-3,TGTGCCAGCAGTTATGGACTAGCGGGGGGATACACAGATACGCAGTATTTT,CASSYGLAGGYTDTQYF
TRBV23-1,TRBD1,-,TRBJ2-7,TGCGCCAGCAGCCAGGGACAGGGCCGATACGAGCAGTACTTC,CASSQGQGRYEQYF
TRBV11-3,-,-,TRBJ2-2,TGTGCCAGCAGCTCAACCCCTCTGAACACCGGGGAGCTGTTTTTT,CASSSTPLNTGELFF
TRBV28,-,few,TRBJ2-1,TGTGCCAGCAGTCTCGTAGCCCACAATGAGCAGTTCTTC,CASSLVAHNEQFF
TRBV11-3,TRBD1,few,TRBJ2-3,TGTGCCAGCAGCAGGACAGGGGTGATGAACACAGATACGCAGTATTTT,CASSRTGVMNTDTQYF
TRBV5-1,TRBD1,-,TRBJ2-7,TGCGCCAGCAGCCCCAAATCGGGACAGGTGATATCCTACGAGCAGTACTTC,CASSPKSGQVISYEQYF
TRBV6-4,-,few,TRBJ2-6,TGTGCCAGCAGGACGGGGCCCTCTGGGGCCAACGTCCTGACTTTC,CASRTGPSGANVLTF
TRBV19,TRBD2,-,TRBJ2-2,TGTGCCAGTCGGGTAGCGGGCGGGAACACCGGGGAGCTGTTTTTT,CASRVAGGNTGELFF
TRBV5-1,-,-,TRBJ2-6,TGCGCCAGCAGCTTGTCACCCTCCTCTGGGGCCAACGTCCTGACTTTC,CASSLSPSSGANVLTF
TRBV18,-,-,TRBJ1-4,TGTGCCAGCTCACCACCCGGGACACTAGCAACTAATGAAAAACTGTTTTTT,CASSPPGTLATNEKLFF
TRBV6-8,-,medium-sized,TRBJ1-2,TGTGCCAGCAGTTACGGGAGACTCTATGGCTACACCTTC,CASSYGRLYGYTF
TRBV18,TRBD1,-,TRBJ1-2,TGTGCCAGCTCACCAGCGCCGGGACAGAACTATGGCTACACCTTC,CASSPAPGQNYGYTF
TRBV19,TRBD1,-,TRBJ2-7,TGTGCCAGTAGTGGATCCGGGACAGGGTCAAGGGGGCAGTACTTC,CASSGSGTGSRGQYF
TRBV9,TRBD2,large,TRBJ2-2,TGTGCCAGCAGTCTCTACCCCCCGGGACTAGCGCAAACCGGGGAGCTGTTTTTT,CASSLYPPGLAQTGELFF
TRBV11-3,-,-,TRBJ2-2,TGTGCCAGCAGCGGCAGGTTAGGGGCCGGGGAGCTGTTTTTT,CASSGRLGAGELFF
TRBV11-3,TRBD2,-,TRBJ2-3,TGTGCCAGCACACCCGGGACTAGCGGGACAGATACGCAGTATTTT,CASTPGTSGTDTQYF
TRBV6-7,-,-,TRBJ2-7,TGTGCCAGCAGCGGAGGGGGGACCTACGAGCAGTACTTC,CASSGGGTYEQYF
TRBV6-8,-,few,TRBJ2-4,TGTGCCAGTAACCATGGAGGAGTGGACATTCAGTACTTC,CASNHGGVDIQYF
TRBV11-3,TRBD2,medium-sized,TRBJ2-3,TGTGCCAGCAGACTAGCGCACAGCACAGATACGCAGTATTTT,CASRLAHSTDTQYF
TRBV19,-,-,TRBJ2-3,TGTGCCAGTAGTCCCTCGGGAGATACGCAGTATTTT,CASSPSGDTQYF